The next 17 T cell receptor beta chains were all read from a single sample in a study of PD-1 blockade in classical Hodgkin lymphoma. Libraries were prepared by immunoSEQ multiplex PCR; TCRdb keeps only in-frame clonotypes and omits some of them. The repertoire holds about 13,000 clones, with around 85% as singletons. After autologous stem cell transplantation all patients relapsed, and prior brentuximab vedotin exposure differed between cohorts. Sequenced here: peripheral blood mononuclear cells (PBMCs), sampled at baseline. The source of these receptors is a human donor with classical Hodgkin lymphoma.

This clone was seen only once. The V and J genes are TRBV19 and TRBJ2-3; weak D call: TRBD2 (6 bases). The V gene's germline CDR1 is LNHDA and CDR2 SQIVND (reference sequence). Trimming took off 2 bases at V and 2 bases at J, with 8 bases between the two ends. This CDR3 has 14 amino acids. The CDR3 DNA follows: TGTGCCAGTAGTATACGGGGGATCACAGATACGCAGTATTTT. Translation gives CASSIRGITDTQYF.

This chain uses TRBV6-5 with TRBJ2-7; tentative D call: TRBD2 (5 bases). Trimming cost V 3 bases and J 4 bases, with 10 bases left between them. Germline V gene data show CDR1 as MNHEY and CDR2 as SVGAGI. CDR3 length: 13 amino acids. The CDR3: CASSYEGHYEQYF. In DNA form, the CDR3 reads TGTGCCAGCAGTTATGAGGGCCATTACGAGCAGTACTTC.

The V and J genes are TRBV30 and TRBJ2-5, with a tentative D call TRBD1 (6 bases). Trimming cost V 2 bases and J 1 base, with 8 bases left between them. Looked up from germline, CDR1 is GTSNPN and CDR2 is SVGIG (reference sequence). The CDR3 runs to 13 residues. The CDR3 sequence is CAWSPDSQETQYF. CDR3 sequence (DNA): TGTGCCTGGAGTCCGGACAGCCAAGAGACCCAGTACTTC.

This rearrangement joins TRBV19 to TRBJ1-1; 7 nucleotides line up with TRBD1. The germline V gene encodes CDR1 LNHDA and CDR2 SQIVND (reference sequence). The CDR3 sequence is 14 residues long. Germline trimming cut 6 bases from V and 1 base from J; bases unmatched to any gene: 5. The CDR3 reads CASRGTAANTEAFF. DNA of the CDR3: TGTGCCAGTAGGGGGACAGCCGCGAACACTGAAGCTTTCTTT.

The chain combines TRBV6-5 with TRBJ2-2, with D unclear. The germline CDR1 and CDR2 sequences are MNHEY and SVGAGI. The CDR3 runs 11 residues. Trimming left V 6 bases short and J 5 bases short, with 4 bases between. This CDR3 is CASRETGELFF. The CDR3 coding sequence is TGTGCCAGCAGAGAGACCGGGGAGCTGTTTTTT.

Only a few counts were recorded for this clone. This chain links TRBV4-1 with TRBJ2-1; D not certain. V lost 4 bases and J 1 base, leaving 8 bases between the germline ends. The CDR3 is 14 amino acids. Germline CDR1 and CDR2: MGHRA and YSYEKL. The CDR3 nucleotides are TGCGCCAGCAGCCCTAGGGATTCCTACAATGAGCAGTTCTTC. Protein sequence: CASSPRDSYNEQFF.

CDR3 loop: CASSHSGYNEQFF. The CDR3 DNA reads TGTGCCAGCAGCCATAGCGGATACAATGAGCAGTTCTTC. J is TRBJ2-1 and V is TRBV7-2; D possibly corresponds to TRBD2 (6 bases). CDR1 is SGHTA, CDR2 FQGNSA, per germline. The V end lost 5 bases, the J end lost 4 bases, and 9 bases lay between the germline ends. This CDR3 comprises 13 residues.

V usage is TRBV6-5 and J usage is TRBJ2-1; D perhaps matches TRBD2 (6 bases). Trimming removed 6 bases at V and 9 bases at J, with 12 bases between. CDR1 and CDR2 from the germline V gene are MNHEY and SVGAGI. This CDR3 has 12 residues. CDR3 nucleotide sequence: TGTGCCAGCAGACAACCCGGGAGTGAGCAGTTCTTC. It translates to CASRQPGSEQFF.

The chain employs TRBV29-1 and TRBJ2-2, with 7 positions matching TRBD2. There are 13 residues in the CDR3. J lost 9 bases, V lost 4 bases, and 8 bases had no gene match. Germline V lookup: CDR1 SQVTM, CDR2 ANQGSEA. CDR3 residues: CSVGVTGGRELFF. The DNA for the CDR3 is TGCAGCGTTGGGGTGACGGGGGGTCGGGAGCTGTTTTTT.

The chain is built from TRBV6-1 and TRBJ2-7; TRBD2 matches at 8 bases. This CDR3 is built from 15 residues. Germline V lookup: CDR1 MNHNS, CDR2 SASEGT. Unmatched junction bases numbered 11, after V lost 5 bases and J lost 5 bases. The CDR3 DNA reads as TGTGCCAGCAGTTTCCCAGCGGGGGTGCCCCACGAGCAGTACTTC. Translation: CASSFPAGVPHEQYF.

This clone was picked up a small number of times. The rearrangement links TRBV6-1 to TRBJ1-4; D is undetermined. Germline lookup yields CDR1 MNHNS and CDR2 SASEGT. This CDR3 has 15 amino acids. V was clipped by 6 bases and J by 0 bases, with 11 bases between them. The CDR3 region has the DNA TGTGCCAGCAGCACTAGACAAACAACTAATGAAAAACTGTTTTTT. Protein: CASSTRQTTNEKLFF.

This chain links TRBV6-5 with TRBJ2-7; 10 bases align to TRBD2. CDR3 length: 14 residues. The germline V gene has CDR1 MNHEY and CDR2 SVGAGI. Unmatched junction bases numbered 2, after V lost 2 bases and J lost 4 bases. The CDR3 spells CASSYTSGNYEQYF. The CDR3 DNA is TGTGCCAGCAGTTACACTAGCGGGAATTACGAGCAGTACTTC.

This chain uses TRBV18 with TRBJ2-3; weak D call: TRBD1 (5 bases). The CDR3 has 16 residues. The germline V gene has CDR1 KGHSH and CDR2 LQKENI. V was trimmed by 3 bases and J by 3 bases, leaving 16 bases between them. CDR3 in DNA: TGTGCCAGCTCACCCGCCCCCCCAGGGTCAACAGATACGCAGTATTTT. It yields the protein CASSPAPPGSTDTQYF.

This chain connects TRBV9 to TRBJ2-2, with no clear D. CDR3 size: 18 residues. Germline V gene data show CDR1 as SGDLS and CDR2 as YYNGEE. V was clipped by 4 bases and J by 0 bases, with 19 bases between them. The CDR3 sequence: CASSKVGKLSANTGELFF. The DNA for the CDR3 is TGTGCCAGCAGCAAAGTGGGGAAACTTTCCGCGAACACCGGGGAGCTGTTTTTT.

V and J are TRBV13 and TRBJ2-5, with D possibly being TRBD1 (5 bases). Looked up from germline, CDR1 is PRHDT and CDR2 is FYEKMQ (reference sequence). The V gene lost 6 bases and the J gene lost 2 bases, with 10 bases spanning the gap. There are 13 residues in the CDR3. The CDR3 protein is CASRETAQETQYF. The DNA for the CDR3 is TGTGCCAGCAGGGAGACAGCTCAAGAGACCCAGTACTTC.

The chain is built from TRBV6-5 and TRBJ2-6, with D uncertain. With 0 bases removed from V and 4 bases from J, the gap between germline ends came to 10 bases. Germline values: CDR1 MNHEY, CDR2 SVGAGI. The CDR3 extends over 16 amino acids. The DNA for the CDR3 is TGTGCCAGCAGTTACTCGAGCGCCTCGGGGGCCAACGTCCTGACTTTC. It yields the protein CASSYSSASGANVLTF.

The V call is TRBV7-9, the J call TRBJ2-1; possible D gene TRBD1, 6 bases. In germline, CDR1 is SEHNR, CDR2 FQNEAQ (reference sequence). V lost 3 bases, J lost 0 bases, and 12 bases lay in between. This CDR3 spans 16 amino acids. The CDR3 sequence is CASSFGTFSSYNEQFF. As DNA, the CDR3 is TGTGCCAGCAGCTTCGGGACATTTAGCTCCTACAATGAGCAGTTCTTC.